This T cell receptor (beta chain) was observed in a study of CD8+CD57+ T cells in acquired aplastic anemia. TCR beta VDJ combinations and CDR3 sequences were profiled from genomic DNA. From the reads, TCRdb called clonotypes with MiXCR, one entry per CDR3 protein. The table includes hundreds of thousands of distinct CDR3 sequences, approximately 70% detected once. This clonotype has ten or more counts. Its matching antigen is unknown. The germline V gene has CDR1 LNHDA and CDR2 SQIVND (reference sequence). With 3 bases removed from V and 4 bases from J, the gap between germline ends came to 16 bases. The CDR3 has 16 amino acids. Study observations and caveats: In common between the patients and the controls were approximately 28 CD8+ CDR3 sequences.

V is TRBV19 and J is TRBJ2-1; the D gene is possibly TRBD1 (5 bases). The sequenced material came from sorted CD4+, CD8+, or CD8+CD57+ T cells (not recorded which) from PBMCs. This clonotype originated in a human donor in good health, serving as a control. The CDR3 spells CASSIRGSREYNEQFF. The CDR3, as DNA: TGTGCCAGTAGTATTAGGGGCTCCCGAGAGTACAATGAGCAGTTCTTC.